The 9 T cell receptor beta chains in this list originate from one sample, sequenced in a study of blood T cell repertoires in COVID-19. Some clones are missing from TCRdb's copy, which holds only in-frame ones; the method was immunoSEQ multiplex PCR. The table includes 75,000 to 90,000 clones, approximately 88% detected once. Sequencing used peripheral blood. These receptors originate from a man at least 80 years old with acute or convalescent COVID-19.

This rearrangement joins TRBV28 to TRBJ1-2, with D possibly matching TRBD1 (5 bases). Trimming removed 6 bases from V and 6 bases from J, with 11 bases in between. Germline assignment: CDR1 MDHEN and CDR2 SYDVKM. The CDR3 is 12 amino acids. In DNA, the CDR3 is TGTGCCAGCAGAGTAAGGACAAATGGCTACACCTTC. It is translated as CASRVRTNGYTF.

The rearrangement uses TRBV7-8 and TRBJ2-1; no definite D call. The CDR3 consists of 13 residues. V dropped 3 bases and J dropped 7 bases, with 10 bases sitting between them. The germline gives CDR1 SGHVS, CDR2 FQNEAQ. CDR3 DNA sequence: TGTGCCAGCAGCTTGCAGACCGGGAATGAGCAGTTCTTC. Amino acid sequence: CASSLQTGNEQFF.

This rearrangement joins TRBV28 to TRBJ1-1, with no clear D. Per germline, CDR1 MDHEN and CDR2 SYDVKM. Trimming shortened V by 3 bases and J by 7 bases, and 6 bases separated the two germline ends. The length of the CDR3 is 11 residues. CDR3 sequence (DNA): TGTGCCAGCAGTTTGCACATTGAAGCTTTCTTT. Translated: CASSLHIEAFF. The complete variable domain, with remaining parts taken from reference TRBV28 and TRBJ1-1, reads DVKVTQSSRYLVKRTGEKVFLECVQDMDHENMFWYRQDPGLGLRLIYFSYDVKMKEKGDIPEGYSVSREKKERFSLILESASTNQTSMYLCASSLHIEAFFGQGTRLTVV.

V gene TRBV14 combines with J gene TRBJ2-1; 8 nucleotides line up with TRBD2. Looked up from germline, CDR1 is SGHDN and CDR2 is FVKESK. J gave up 8 bases and V 2 bases, and 11 bases lay outside the gene matches. The CDR3 has 16 amino acids. The CDR3 DNA reads as TGTGCCAGCAGCCAACCCGGGACTAGGAAGACGGATGAGCAGTTCTTC. It codes for CASSQPGTRKTDEQFF.

V is TRBV7-9 and J is TRBJ2-5; TRBD1 matches 8 bases. Losses at the gene ends were 1 base for V and 5 bases for J; bases not matched to a gene: 6. CDR1 SEHNR and CDR2 FQNEAQ come from the germline V gene (reference sequence). The CDR3 loop spans 15 amino acids. CDR3 bases: TGTGCCAGCAGCTTAGGGGGACAGGCAGGGGAGACCCAGTACTTC. Amino acids: CASSLGGQAGETQYF. Complete variable domain (other parts from reference TRBV7-9 and TRBJ2-5): DTGVSQNPRHKITKRGQNVTFRCDPISEHNRLYWYRQTLGQGPEFLTYFQNEAQLEKSRLLSDRFSAERPKGSFSTLEIQRTEQGDSAMYLCASSLGGQAGETQYFGPGTRLLVL.

This clone was found once. The chain uses TRBV5-1 and TRBJ2-2, with D perhaps TRBD1 (6 bases). The germline V and J ends were trimmed by 3 bases and 2 bases, with 8 bases remaining between them. Germline lookup yields CDR1 SGHRS and CDR2 YFSETQ. The length of the CDR3 is 14 residues. The chain's CDR3 is CASSSGQNTGELFF. CDR3 sequence (DNA): TGCGCCAGCAGCTCGGGACAAAACACCGGGGAGCTGTTTTTT.

In DNA form, the CDR3 reads TGTGCCACCAGCAGAGATAGTGGTTACGAGCAGTACTTC. Its protein product is CATSRDSGYEQYF. This chain connects TRBV15 to TRBJ2-7; D gene ambiguous. The CDR3 has 13 amino acids. Germline V gene sequence: CDR1 LNHNV, CDR2 YYDKDF (reference sequence). Trimming removed 0 bases at V and 4 bases at J, with 7 bases between.

This clone turned up a few times. The V gene is TRBV7-3, the J gene TRBJ2-2; 10 bases fit TRBD1. CDR1 and CDR2 (germline): SGHTA, FQGTGA. The CDR3 is 19 residues long. V was clipped by 2 bases and J by 5 bases; unmatched bases: 14. CDR3 DNA: TGTGCCAGCAGCTTAGGGCTTGGCCGGGACAGGGGCCGTACCGGGGAGCTGTTTTTT. It translates to CASSLGLGRDRGRTGELFF.

The rearrangement uses TRBV18 and TRBJ2-7, with D unresolved. The CDR3 length is 14 residues. CDR1 and CDR2 from the germline V gene are KGHSH and LQKENI. Trimming took 1 base from V and 3 from J, leaving 10 bases between them. The CDR3 loop is CASSPLQVSYEQYF. The CDR3, as DNA: TGTGCCAGCTCACCACTTCAGGTTAGCTACGAGCAGTACTTC.